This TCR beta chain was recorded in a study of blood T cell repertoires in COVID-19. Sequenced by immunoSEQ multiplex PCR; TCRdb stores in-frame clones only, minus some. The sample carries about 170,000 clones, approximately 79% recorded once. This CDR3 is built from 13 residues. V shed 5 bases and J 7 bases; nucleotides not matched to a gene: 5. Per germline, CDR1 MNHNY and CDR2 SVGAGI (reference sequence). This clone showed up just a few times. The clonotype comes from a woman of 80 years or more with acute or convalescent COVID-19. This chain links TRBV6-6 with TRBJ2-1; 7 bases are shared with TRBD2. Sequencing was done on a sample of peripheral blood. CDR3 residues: CASSPGTTNEQFF. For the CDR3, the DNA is TGTGCCAGCAGTCCCGGGACTACTAATGAGCAGTTCTTC.